This T cell receptor beta chain was documented in a study of PD-L1 blockade in urothelial cancer. The repertoire was sequenced with immunoSEQ multiplex PCR; TCRdb's copy has only in-frame clones and lacks some. Found here are approximately 91,000 clones, less than 85% of them singletons; the top ten hold about 8.4%. The time point is: peripheral blood 6 weeks after treatment start. Germline V gives CDR1 SGHTS, CDR2 YDEGEE. The CDR3 is made up of 13 amino acids. J gave up 7 bases and V 2 bases, and 1 base lay outside the gene matches. The chain links TRBV5-8 to TRBJ1-2, with 11 bases lining up with TRBD1. The origin of this receptor is a man between 65 and 85 years old with urothelial cancer. Material: PBMCs, obtained around atezolizumab (anti-PD-L1) treatment. The CDR3 DNA is TGTGCCAGCAGCTTCGGGACAGGGGGTGGCTACACCTTC. This codes for CASSFGTGGGYTF.